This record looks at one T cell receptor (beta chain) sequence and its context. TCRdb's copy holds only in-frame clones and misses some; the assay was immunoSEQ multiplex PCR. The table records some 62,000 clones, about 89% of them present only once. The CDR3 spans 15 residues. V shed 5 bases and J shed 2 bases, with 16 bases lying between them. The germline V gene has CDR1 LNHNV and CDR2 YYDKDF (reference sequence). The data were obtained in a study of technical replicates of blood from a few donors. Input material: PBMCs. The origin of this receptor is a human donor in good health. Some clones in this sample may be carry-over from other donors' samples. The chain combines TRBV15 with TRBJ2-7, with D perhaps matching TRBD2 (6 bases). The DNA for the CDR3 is TGTGCCACCAGCCAAAGGAGGGGTCTTACCTACGAGCAGTACTTC. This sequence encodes CATSQRRGLTYEQYF.